This T cell receptor (beta chain) was identified in a study of cytomegalovirus exposure and HLA in healthy donors. The CDR3 is 13 residues long. With 4 bases removed from V and 9 bases from J, the gap between germline ends came to 11 bases. The germline gives CDR1 SGHNT, CDR2 YYREEE (reference sequence). 60 Vbeta and 13 Jbeta primers were used in PCR. TCRdb's table, derived via immunoSEQ multiplex PCR, lists solely in-frame clones and lacks some. The data show over 100,000 clones, 75% to 85% seen once. This rearrangement joins TRBV5-4 to TRBJ1-6; D unresolved. Specimen: PBMCs. This sequence was found in a female donor in good health and CMV-seropositive. DNA of the CDR3: TGTGCCAGCAGCGCTGGGCTTGGTTCACCCCTCCACTTT. The encoded protein is CASSAGLGSPLHF.